The entry that follows covers one T cell receptor (beta chain) sequence. Antigen: not known. The data stem from a study of cytomegalovirus exposure and HLA in healthy donors. As for the study in general: Counted in an early data release were tens of millions of unique TCRs from HLA-typed donors.

General observations from the study: Accurate prediction of HLA-A and HLA-B alleles (for most subjects) was reportedly achieved from TCR beta sequences. Confirmation in vitro established that three CMV-associated chains were specific for CMV antigens.

A multiplex PCR was run with 60 Vbeta primers and 13 Jbeta primers. Using immunoSEQ multiplex PCR, the repertoire was profiled, and TCRdb retains in-frame clones only, with some absent. Counted here are 95,000 to 120,000 clones, less than 80% occurring once; the ten biggest clones make up roughly 4.2%. Germline V gives CDR1 MNHNS, CDR2 SASEGT. This CDR3 contains 15 residues. V was shortened by 6 bases and J by 0 bases, with 14 bases between the two germline ends. V gene TRBV6-1 combines with J gene TRBJ2-5, with D possibly being TRBD2 (5 bases). The receptor was isolated from a woman in her thirties or forties in good health and CMV-seropositive. Sequencing input: PBMCs. CDR3 residues: CASSLGPGNQETQYF. The CDR3 coding sequence is TGTGCCAGCAGCCTGGGCCCCGGGAACCAAGAGACCCAGTACTTC.